This T cell receptor (beta chain) was sequenced for a study of vaccination effects on CD4 cells after COVID-19. Study background: Both of the two convalescent patients gave a sample, one 16 days and one a week before vaccination.

Study-level results: Marked clonal contraction of both clone types appeared late after vaccination.

Notes on this clone: Its antigen is unidentified.

The CDR3 spans 16 residues. From germline, CDR1 is MNHNS and CDR2 SASEGT. The trim removed 3 bases at V and 5 bases at J, leaving 5 bases unmatched. Profiling relied on immunoSEQ multiplex PCR, and the TCRdb table lists in-frame clones only, not all of them. The sample contains about 26,000 clones, about 84% of which appear only once. Viral peptide pool expansion of antigen-specific CD4+ T cells preceded sequencing in the ViraFEST assay. Following 10 days of culture, CD4+ T cells were isolated. Convalescent patients had PCR-confirmed SARS-CoV-2 infection between March and December 2020. Roughly 2.1 million PBMC per well received 10 IU/ml IL-2 and roughly 10 ug/ml peptides in culture. Cultures had half their medium replaced with IL-2 medium on days 3 and 7.

Sequences were derived from CD4+ T cells from PBMCs cultured with HCoV-NL63 spike peptides, sampled before COVID-19 vaccination. This receptor was identified in a human donor who had a prior SARS-CoV-2 infection. The chain carries TRBV6-1 and TRBJ2-3; TRBD2 aligns across 13 bases. The CDR3 nucleotides read TGTGCCAGCAGTGACCGGGGACTAGCGGGGAAAGATACGCAGTATTTT. Its translation is CASSDRGLAGKDTQYF.